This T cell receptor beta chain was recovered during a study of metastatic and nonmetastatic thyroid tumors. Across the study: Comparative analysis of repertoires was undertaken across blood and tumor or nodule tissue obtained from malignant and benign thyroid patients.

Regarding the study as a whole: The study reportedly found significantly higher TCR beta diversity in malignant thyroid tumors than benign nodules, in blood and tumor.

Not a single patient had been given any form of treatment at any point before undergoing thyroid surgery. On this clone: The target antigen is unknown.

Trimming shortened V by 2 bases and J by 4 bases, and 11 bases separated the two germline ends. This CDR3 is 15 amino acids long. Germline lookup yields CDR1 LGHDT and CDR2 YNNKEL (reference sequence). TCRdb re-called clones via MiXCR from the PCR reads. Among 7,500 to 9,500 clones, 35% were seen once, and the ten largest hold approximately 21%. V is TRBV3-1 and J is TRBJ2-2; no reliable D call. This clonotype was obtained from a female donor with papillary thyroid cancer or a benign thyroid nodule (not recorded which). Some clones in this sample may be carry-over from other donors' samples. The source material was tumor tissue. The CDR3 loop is CASSQRVGITGELFF. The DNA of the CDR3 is TGTGCCAGCAGCCAAAGGGTGGGAATCACCGGGGAGCTGTTTTTT.